The next 23 T cell receptor beta chains were all read from a single sample in a study. TCRdb independently ran MiXCR on the 5' RACE reads; one entry per CDR3 protein. Of approximately 10,000 distinct CDR3 sequences listed, 20% to 30% are singletons. The sorted Tregs were CD4+CD25+CD127-/low cells. Sequences were obtained from Tregs sorted from blood. Source of these receptors: a female donor with breast cancer.

In its sample, this clonotype was seen many times. The V gene is TRBV20-1, the J gene TRBJ1-5; TRBD1 aligns across 9 bases. The trim removed 3 bases at V and 7 bases at J, leaving 10 bases unmatched. The germline V gene encodes CDR1 DFQATT and CDR2 SNEGSKA (reference sequence). This CDR3 is built from 15 residues. DNA for the CDR3: TGCAGTGCTAGGAAACCGGGACAGGGAGCACAGCCCCAGCATTTT. Its translation: CSARKPGQGAQPQHF.

This rearrangement joins TRBV6-5 to TRBJ1-1; the D is unclear. The CDR3 has 13 residues. V shed 0 bases and J shed 4 bases, with 6 bases lying between them. Germline lookup yields CDR1 MNHEY and CDR2 SVGAGI. The CDR3 region is CASSYSSSTEAFF. CDR3 DNA sequence: TGTGCCAGCAGTTACTCGAGTTCCACTGAAGCTTTCTTT.

By frequency in the sample, this clonotype is medium-sized. The rearrangement links TRBV6-6 to TRBJ1-2, with 9 bases identical to TRBD1. The germline V gene has CDR1 MNHNY and CDR2 SVGAGI (reference sequence). V lost 3 bases to trimming and J lost 2 bases; unmatched junction nucleotides: 7. This CDR3 comprises 16 residues. The CDR3 protein is CASSYAQGAQNYGYTF. CDR3 nucleotide sequence: TGTGCCAGCAGTTATGCACAGGGGGCGCAGAACTATGGCTACACCTTC.

This clonotype is labeled medium-sized. The J gene is TRBJ2-1, the V gene TRBV12-3 or TRBV12-4; the match to TRBD1 covers 8 bases. V trimming: 4 bases; J trimming: 3 bases; junction bases outside the gene matches: 5. The CDR3 has 15 amino acids. The CDR3 bases are TGTGCCAGCAGTTGGACAGGGTTTGGCTACAATGAGCAGTTCTTC. Protein: CASSWTGFGYNEQFF.

The gene calls are TRBV3-1 and TRBJ1-2; 11 bases agree with TRBD1. The CDR3 extends over 14 amino acids. V was clipped by 6 bases and J by 8 bases; unmatched bases: 8. Germline V gene sequence: CDR1 LGHDT, CDR2 YNNKEL (reference sequence). CDR3 DNA sequence: TGTGCCAGCAGTCTTGGACAGGGGGCTAGCGGCTACACCTTC. Amino acids: CASSLGQGASGYTF.

The rearrangement uses TRBV20-1 and TRBJ2-5; TRBD1 might be the D (6 bases). Germline V CDR1 and CDR2: DFQATT, SNEGSKA (reference sequence). The CDR3 runs to 12 residues. V lost 8 bases and J lost 9, with 19 bases in between. CDR3 loop: CSPRQVNQPQYF. The CDR3 DNA is TGCAGTCCGAGACAGGTCAATCAGCCCCAGTACTTC.

This clonotype is medium-sized within its sample. The chain has TRBV27 and TRBJ1-2; D not resolved. The CDR3 spans 14 residues. The germline V gene has CDR1 MNHEY and CDR2 SMNVEV (reference sequence). V was trimmed by 6 bases and J by 4 bases, leaving 15 bases between them. The CDR3: CASSPGYGIYGYTF. The DNA of the CDR3 is TGTGCCAGCAGCCCCGGTTATGGGATCTATGGCTACACCTTC.

Remarks on this clonotype: At one of its ends the junction is not consistent with the germline gene, which may arise from a read error. V gene TRBV5-4 combines with J gene TRBJ2-7, with TRBD2 matching 13 bases. The CDR3 runs 17 residues. In germline, CDR1 is SGHNT, CDR2 YYREEE (reference sequence). Written as DNA, the CDR3 is TGTGCCGGCAGCCCGGGGGGACTAGCGGGACACGTCGGAGAGCAGTACTTC. Residues: CAGSPGGLAGHVGEQYF.

This clonotype was counted ten times or more. This sequence joins TRBV15 and TRBJ1-5, with D possibly TRBD1 on 6 matching bases. V gave up 0 bases and J gave up 5 bases, with 11 bases separating them. The germline V gene has CDR1 LNHNV and CDR2 YYDKDF (reference sequence). CDR3 length: 15 amino acids. CDR3 nucleotides: TGTGCCACCAGCAGAGATCGAGGGGGACATCAGCCCCAGCATTTT. This codes for CATSRDRGGHQPQHF.

This clonotype was detected ten times or more. The rearrangement joins TRBV11-2 to TRBJ1-1; no reliable D call. Trimming stripped 1 base from V and 1 base from J, with 10 bases between. This CDR3 contains 15 residues. The germline gives CDR1 SGHAT, CDR2 FQNNGV. CDR3 amino acids: CASSLVAGKNTEAFF. In DNA form, the CDR3 reads TGTGCCAGCAGCTTAGTGGCGGGGAAGAACACTGAAGCTTTCTTT.

The chain uses TRBV6-1 and TRBJ1-1; D gene ambiguous. This CDR3 comprises 13 residues. Looked up from germline, CDR1 is MNHNS and CDR2 is SASEGT. Trimming took off 4 bases at V and 5 bases at J, with 11 bases between the two ends. The CDR3 loop is CASSGRWKTEAFF. The CDR3 nucleotides are TGTGCCAGCAGTGGCAGGTGGAAAACTGAAGCTTTCTTT.

Of note for this clonotype: One base away lies a much larger clone, so this may be a sequencing read error. The CDR3 does not close with the conserved phenylalanine or tryptophan, likely indicating a read error. The chain recombines TRBV20-1 with TRBJ2-1; possibly TRBD2 for D (6 bases). CDR3 size: 13 residues. V lost 1 base, J lost 6 bases, and 10 bases lay in between. Germline V gene sequence: CDR1 DFQATT, CDR2 SNEGSKA (reference sequence). CDR3 bases: TGCAGTGCTAGAGGTGGTAGCGGCAATGAGCAGTTCCTC. This codes for CSARGGSGNEQFL.

The chain carries TRBV29-1 and TRBJ2-7; the match to TRBD2 covers 7 bases. The CDR3 sequence is 15 residues long. The J segment lost 3 bases and the V segment lost 0 bases, leaving 8 bases of the junction unmatched. Germline loops: CDR1 SQVTM, CDR2 ANQGSEA. CDR3 loop: CSVEDFSGPNYEQYF. CDR3 nucleotides: TGCAGCGTTGAAGATTTTAGCGGGCCGAACTACGAGCAGTACTTC.

Judged by abundance, this clonotype is medium-sized (0.01 to 0.1%). The genes are TRBV6-6 and TRBJ1-1, with 7 bases matching TRBD1. CDR1 is MNHNY and CDR2 is SVGAGI in the germline V gene (reference sequence). The J segment lost 1 base and the V segment lost 2 bases, leaving 7 bases of the junction unmatched. This CDR3 contains 16 residues. The CDR3 is CASSYPPTGKNTEAFF. The CDR3 nucleotides are TGTGCCAGCAGTTACCCTCCGACAGGGAAGAACACTGAAGCTTTCTTT.

The rearrangement joins TRBV19 to TRBJ2-1; 9 positions agree with TRBD2. This CDR3 has 15 residues. V was clipped by 4 bases and J by 8 bases; unmatched bases: 9. Per the germline V gene, CDR1 is LNHDA and CDR2 is SQIVND (reference sequence). The CDR3 spells CASSTMREGHDEQFF. The DNA of the CDR3 is TGTGCCAGTAGTACCATGCGGGAGGGCCACGATGAGCAGTTCTTC.

In this sample, this clonotype turned up a few times. This rearrangement joins TRBV20-1 to TRBJ2-1, with TRBD2 matching over 7 bases. With V trimmed by 2 bases and J by 1 base, 2 bases remained unmatched. Germline CDR1 reads DFQATT; CDR2 reads SNEGSKA (reference sequence). The CDR3 is made up of 14 amino acids. CDR3 protein: CSARLADSYNEQFF. The CDR3 DNA is TGCAGTGCTAGACTAGCGGATTCCTACAATGAGCAGTTCTTC.

By proportion, this clonotype is medium-sized. V gene TRBV29-1 combines with J gene TRBJ2-1; 7 bases fit TRBD2. The CDR3 is made up of 12 amino acids. With V trimmed by 7 bases and J by 8 bases, 8 bases remained unmatched. CDR1 is SQVTM and CDR2 is ANQGSEA in the germline V gene. For the CDR3, the DNA is TGCAGCGGGGCGGGAGAGAAGTATGAGCAGTTCTTC. As protein: CSGAGEKYEQFF.

This clonotype showed up many times. The chain links TRBV20-1 to TRBJ2-7, with D possibly matching TRBD1 (6 bases). The ends were cut back, 3 bases at V and 3 bases at J, with 12 bases in the middle. The CDR3 length is 13 residues. The germline CDR1 and CDR2 sequences are DFQATT and SNEGSKA (reference sequence). The CDR3 loop reads CSARTGLIYEQYF. The DNA of the CDR3 is TGCAGTGCTAGGACAGGCTTGATCTACGAGCAGTACTTC.

This clonotype has a count of ten or more. This may be a read error: a much more frequent sequence differs by one nucleotide. The V gene is TRBV5-1, the J gene TRBJ1-1, with TRBD1 as a possible D gene (5 bases). The V end lost 0 bases, the J end lost 4 bases, and 10 bases lay between the germline ends. CDR1 and CDR2 from the germline V gene are SGHRS and YFSETQ. The CDR3 totals 14 residues. CDR3 in amino acids: CASSLGQRLTEAFF. The CDR3 nucleotides read TGCGCCAGCAGCTTGGGACAGAGGCTCACTGAAGCTTTCTTT.

This sequence joins TRBV7-9 and TRBJ1-4; D is uncertain. The germline V and J ends were trimmed by 11 bases and 4 bases, with 11 bases remaining between them. The CDR3 is 12 residues long. Germline V gene lookup returns CDR1 SEHNR and CDR2 FQNEAQ (reference sequence). The CDR3 is CAGSFINEKLFF. The DNA for the CDR3 is TGTGCCGGAAGCTTCATTAATGAAAAACTGTTTTTT.

This clonotype was seen more than once but under ten times. The chain employs TRBV5-1 and TRBJ2-1; D may be TRBD2 (6 bases). The V end lost 0 bases, the J end lost 5 bases, and 12 bases lay between the germline ends. Germline CDR1 is SGHRS and CDR2 is YFSETQ. CDR3 length equals 15 residues. The DNA for the CDR3 is TGCGCCAGCAGCTTGGCCGAGCGGGCAAACAATGAGCAGTTCTTC. Translating it yields CASSLAERANNEQFF.

By its share, this clonotype is medium-sized. CDR3 DNA sequence: TGTGCCAGCAGCCGAACGGGGGGGGGCAACACTGAAGCTTTCTTT. Translated: CASSRTGGGNTEAFF. The J gene is TRBJ1-1, the V gene TRBV7-9; a possible D gene is TRBD1 (6 bases). Germline V gene data show CDR1 as SEHNR and CDR2 as FQNEAQ (reference sequence). The CDR3 is 15 amino acids. V lost 5 bases to trimming and J lost 2 bases, with 15 bases between them.

The table lists this clonotype with many counts. CDR3 sequence reads: CSVGVAGAGEQFF. The CDR3 DNA reads as TGCAGCGTGGGGGTAGCGGGAGCCGGAGAGCAGTTCTTC. The chain joins TRBV29-1 to TRBJ2-1; 9 bases line up with TRBD2. V lost 6 bases, J lost 10 bases, and 10 bases stayed unmatched. Germline values: CDR1 SQVTM, CDR2 ANQGSEA. The CDR3 spans 13 residues.